This T cell receptor (beta chain) was identified during a study of blood T cells in healthy people across ages. Germline V CDR1 and CDR2: SEHNR, FQNEAQ (reference sequence). The CDR3 is 16 amino acids. V lost 5 bases, J lost 1 base, and 15 bases lay in between. Then a second PCR, running about 6 to 12 cycles, was carried out with a sample-barcoded 5' primer and a J-beta primer mix. TCRdb reprocessed the 5' RACE reads with MiXCR, giving one entry per CDR3 protein. Seen here are 800,000 to 950,000 distinct CDR3 sequences, around 29% observed once, and the top ten hold 9.5% to 13%. With respect to this clonotype: Its antigen is unidentified.

The study's findings and limits: Any changes in expanded clonotypes were possibly confounded, as donor CMV status remained unknown.

PBMCs, at least 6 million per sample, were isolated. These data were likewise used in another study, on T cells of mothers and their children. That study reports: cDNA was synthesized from all extracted RNA at roughly 1.5 ug per reaction.

This sequence was found in a woman aged 40 to 49 in good health. The chain combines TRBV7-9 with TRBJ2-1; D tentatively reads TRBD1 or TRBD2 (6 bases each). Material for sequencing was blood. CDR3 sequence (DNA): TGTGCCAGCAGCCGTGACGGGGGCACGTCCTACAATGAGCAGTTCTTC. Amino acid sequence: CASSRDGGTSYNEQFF.